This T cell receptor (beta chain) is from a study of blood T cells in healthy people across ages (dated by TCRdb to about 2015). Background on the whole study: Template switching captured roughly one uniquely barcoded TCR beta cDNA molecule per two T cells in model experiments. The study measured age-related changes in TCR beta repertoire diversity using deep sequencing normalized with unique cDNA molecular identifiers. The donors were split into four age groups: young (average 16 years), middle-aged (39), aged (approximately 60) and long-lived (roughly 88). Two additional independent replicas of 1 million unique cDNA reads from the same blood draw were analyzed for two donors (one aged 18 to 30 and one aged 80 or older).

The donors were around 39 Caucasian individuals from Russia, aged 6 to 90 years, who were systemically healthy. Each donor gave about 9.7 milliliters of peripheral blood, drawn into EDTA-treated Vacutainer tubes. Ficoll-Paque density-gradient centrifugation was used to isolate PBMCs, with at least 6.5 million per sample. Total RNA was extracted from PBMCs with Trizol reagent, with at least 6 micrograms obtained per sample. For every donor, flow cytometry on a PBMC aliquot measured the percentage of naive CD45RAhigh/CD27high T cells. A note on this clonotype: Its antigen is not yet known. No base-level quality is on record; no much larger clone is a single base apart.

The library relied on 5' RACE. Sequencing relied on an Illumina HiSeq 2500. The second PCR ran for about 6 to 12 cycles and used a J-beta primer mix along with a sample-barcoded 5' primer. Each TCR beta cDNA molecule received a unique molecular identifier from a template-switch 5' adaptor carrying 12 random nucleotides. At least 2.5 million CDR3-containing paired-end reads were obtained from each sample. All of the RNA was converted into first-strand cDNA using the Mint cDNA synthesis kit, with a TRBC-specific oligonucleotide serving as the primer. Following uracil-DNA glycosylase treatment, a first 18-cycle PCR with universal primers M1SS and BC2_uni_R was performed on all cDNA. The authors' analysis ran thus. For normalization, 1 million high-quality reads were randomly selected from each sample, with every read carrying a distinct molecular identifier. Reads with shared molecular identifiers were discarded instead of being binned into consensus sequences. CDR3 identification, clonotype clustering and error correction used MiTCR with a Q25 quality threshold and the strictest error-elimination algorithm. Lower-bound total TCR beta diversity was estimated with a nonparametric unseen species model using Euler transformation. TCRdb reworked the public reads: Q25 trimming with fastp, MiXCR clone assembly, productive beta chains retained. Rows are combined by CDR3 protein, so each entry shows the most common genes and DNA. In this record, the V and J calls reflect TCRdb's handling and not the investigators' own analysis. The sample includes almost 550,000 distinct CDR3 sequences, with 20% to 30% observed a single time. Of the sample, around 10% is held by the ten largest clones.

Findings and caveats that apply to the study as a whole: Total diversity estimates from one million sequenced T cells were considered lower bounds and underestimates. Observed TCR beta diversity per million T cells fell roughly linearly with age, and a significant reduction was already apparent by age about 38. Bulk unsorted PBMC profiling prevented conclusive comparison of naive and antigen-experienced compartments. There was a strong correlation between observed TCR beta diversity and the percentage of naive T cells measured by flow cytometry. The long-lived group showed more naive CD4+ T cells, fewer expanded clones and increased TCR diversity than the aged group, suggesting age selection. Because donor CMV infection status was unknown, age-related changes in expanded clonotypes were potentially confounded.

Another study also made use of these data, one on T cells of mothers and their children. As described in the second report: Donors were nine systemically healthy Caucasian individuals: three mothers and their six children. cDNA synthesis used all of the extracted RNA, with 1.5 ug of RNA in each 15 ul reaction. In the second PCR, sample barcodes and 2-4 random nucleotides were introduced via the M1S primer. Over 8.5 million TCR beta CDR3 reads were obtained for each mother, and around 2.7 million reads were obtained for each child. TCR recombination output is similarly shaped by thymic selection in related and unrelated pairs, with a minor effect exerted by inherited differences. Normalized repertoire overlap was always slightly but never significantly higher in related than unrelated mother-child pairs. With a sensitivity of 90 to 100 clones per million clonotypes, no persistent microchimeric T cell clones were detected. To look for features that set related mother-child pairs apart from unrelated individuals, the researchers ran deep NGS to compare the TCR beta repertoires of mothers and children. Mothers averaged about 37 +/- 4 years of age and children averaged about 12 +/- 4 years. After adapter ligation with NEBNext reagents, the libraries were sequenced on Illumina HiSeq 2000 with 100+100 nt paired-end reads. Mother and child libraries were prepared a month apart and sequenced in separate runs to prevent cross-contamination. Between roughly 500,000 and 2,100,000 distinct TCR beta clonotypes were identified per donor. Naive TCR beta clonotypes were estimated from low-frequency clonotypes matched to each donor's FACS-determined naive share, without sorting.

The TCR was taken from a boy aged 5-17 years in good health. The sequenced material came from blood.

The DNA sequence is given as TGTGCCAGCAGTGTGTTGAAAAGGGAGCAGTACTTC. It is translated as CASSVLKREQYF. The sequence is built from TRBV6-1 and TRBJ2-7, with the D segment identity uncertain. Trimming removed 4 bases from V and 7 bases from J, leaving 11 bases between the germline ends. The germline V gene yields MNHNS for CDR1 and SASEGT for CDR2. From the cysteine up to the phenylalanine, the CDR3 has a length of 12 residues. Just CDR3 DNA is preserved here, 36 bases in frame from base 1.